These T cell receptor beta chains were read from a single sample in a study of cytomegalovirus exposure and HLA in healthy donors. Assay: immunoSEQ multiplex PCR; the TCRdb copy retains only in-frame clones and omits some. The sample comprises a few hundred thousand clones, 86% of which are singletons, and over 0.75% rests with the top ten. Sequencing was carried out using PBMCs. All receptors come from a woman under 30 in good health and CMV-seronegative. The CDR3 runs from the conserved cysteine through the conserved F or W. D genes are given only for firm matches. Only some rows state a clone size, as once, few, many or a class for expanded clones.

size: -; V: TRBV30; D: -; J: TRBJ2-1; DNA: TGTGCCTGGAGTCCTCGGAGGGCGATCTACAATGAGCAGTTCTTC; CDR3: CAWSPRRAIYNEQFF
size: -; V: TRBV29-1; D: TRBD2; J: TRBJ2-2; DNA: TGCAGCGTTGAAGATCGTGGACTAGCGGGAGAAGTCGGCGGGGAGCTGTTTTTT; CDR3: CSVEDRGLAGEVGGELFF
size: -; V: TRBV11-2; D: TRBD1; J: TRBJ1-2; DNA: TGTGCCAGCAGCTTCTTCCGGGACAGGGGCCGATTAGACTATGGCTACACCTTC; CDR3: CASSFFRDRGRLDYGYTF
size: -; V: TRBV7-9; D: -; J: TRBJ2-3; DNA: TGTGCCAGCAGCCCACAGGTTTTCCGCACAGATACGCAGTATTTT; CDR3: CASSPQVFRTDTQYF
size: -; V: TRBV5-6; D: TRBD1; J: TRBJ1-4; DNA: TGTGCCAGCAGCATGGGACAGGGCGGTGAAAAACTGTTTTTT; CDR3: CASSMGQGGEKLFF
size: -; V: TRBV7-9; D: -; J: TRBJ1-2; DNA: TGTGCCAGCCACAACAGCTTAGACCTTAACTATGGCTACACCTTC; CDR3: CASHNSLDLNYGYTF
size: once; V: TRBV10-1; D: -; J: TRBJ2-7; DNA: TGCGCCAGCCCTTCGGGACACCCCTTTTTCTACGAGCAGTACTTC; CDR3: CASPSGHPFFYEQYF
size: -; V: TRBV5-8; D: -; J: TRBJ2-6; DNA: TGTGCCAGCAGCTTGGGGGCAGGCTCTGGGGCCAACGTCCTGACTTTC; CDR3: CASSLGAGSGANVLTF
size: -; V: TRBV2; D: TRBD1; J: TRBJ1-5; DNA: TGTGCCAGCAGTCGTCGGACAGGATATAGCAATCAGCCCCAGCATTTT; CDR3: CASSRRTGYSNQPQHF
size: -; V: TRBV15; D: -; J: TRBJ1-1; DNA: TGTGCCACCAGCAGAGGGGGCGGAGGGGAGGAAGCTTTCTTT; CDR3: CATSRGGGGEEAFF
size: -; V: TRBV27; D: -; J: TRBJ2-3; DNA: TGTGCCAGCAGTTTGAGGGGGGGCTCAGATACGCAGTATTTT; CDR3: CASSLRGGSDTQYF
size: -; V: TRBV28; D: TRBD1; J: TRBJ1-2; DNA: TGTGCCAGCAGTTCTCCGGTGGGACAGGGGGCGAGGGGCTACACCTTC; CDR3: CASSSPVGQGARGYTF
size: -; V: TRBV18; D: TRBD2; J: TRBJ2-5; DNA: TGTGCCAGCTCACCACGGTTAGCGGGAGAGGGAGAGACCCAGTACTTC; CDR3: CASSPRLAGEGETQYF
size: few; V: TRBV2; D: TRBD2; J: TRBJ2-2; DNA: TGTGCCAGCAGCCCCGGGACTAGCGGAACGAACACCGGGGAGCTGTTTTTT; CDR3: CASSPGTSGTNTGELFF
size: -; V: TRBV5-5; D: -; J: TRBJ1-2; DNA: TGTGCCAGCAGCTTTGGAGGGAATAACTATGGCTACACCTTC; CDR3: CASSFGGNNYGYTF
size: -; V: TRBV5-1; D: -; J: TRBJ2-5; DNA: TGCGCCAGCAGCTACCTGGGGGGCCAAGAGACCCAGTACTTC; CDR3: CASSYLGGQETQYF
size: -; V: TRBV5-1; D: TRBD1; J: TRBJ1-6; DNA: TGCGCCAGCAGCGAAAAGACAGGGGATAATTCACCCCTCCACTTT; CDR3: CASSEKTGDNSPLHF
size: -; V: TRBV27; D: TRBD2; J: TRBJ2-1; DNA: TGTGCCAGCAGTTTGTTCGGACTAGCGGGCGACTCCTACAATGAGCAGTTCTTC; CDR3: CASSLFGLAGDSYNEQFF
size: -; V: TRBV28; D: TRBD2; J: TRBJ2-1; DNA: TGTGCCAGCAGTTTTAGTGGACTAGCGGGGCTAAGCTCCTACAATGAGCAGTTCTTC; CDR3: CASSFSGLAGLSSYNEQFF
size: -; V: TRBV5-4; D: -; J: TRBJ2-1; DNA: TGTGCCAGCAGCCTAGACTATGAGCAGTTCTTC; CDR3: CASSLDYEQFF
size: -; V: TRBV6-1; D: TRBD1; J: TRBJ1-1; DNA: TGTGCCAGCAGGGGACAGTTGAGCACTGAAGCTTTCTTT; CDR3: CASRGQLSTEAFF
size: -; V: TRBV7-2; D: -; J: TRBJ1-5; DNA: TGTGCCAGCAGCCCCTACGGGCAGCCCCAGCATTTT; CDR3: CASSPYGQPQHF
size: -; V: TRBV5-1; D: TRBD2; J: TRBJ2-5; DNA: TGCGCCAGCAGCTCGGGACTAGCGGGGGGTGTAGAGACCCAGTACTTC; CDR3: CASSSGLAGGVETQYF
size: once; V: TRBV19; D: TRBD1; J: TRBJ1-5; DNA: TGTGCCAGTAGTATAGGGGGCACCAGGGGGGTGCATTTT; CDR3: CASSIGGTRGVHF
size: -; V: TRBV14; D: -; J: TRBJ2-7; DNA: TGTGCCAGCAGCCATGGAAACAGTAAACTCTACGAGCAGTACTTC; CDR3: CASSHGNSKLYEQYF
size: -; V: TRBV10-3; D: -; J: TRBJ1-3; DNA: TGTGCCATCGGGGGCCCCGGGAACACCATATATTTT; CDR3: CAIGGPGNTIYF
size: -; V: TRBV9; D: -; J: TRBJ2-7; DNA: TGTGCCAGCAGCCCCCTGAGGGGAGGGGGAAGCGACGAGCAGTACTTC; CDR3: CASSPLRGGGSDEQYF
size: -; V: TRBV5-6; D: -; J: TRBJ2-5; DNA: TGTGCCAGCAGCTTGATCTGGGGGCTCCAAGAGACCCAGTACTTC; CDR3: CASSLIWGLQETQYF
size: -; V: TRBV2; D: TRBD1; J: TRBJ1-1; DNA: TGTGCCAGCAGCTCCGACAGGGCCACTGAAGCTTTCTTT; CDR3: CASSSDRATEAFF
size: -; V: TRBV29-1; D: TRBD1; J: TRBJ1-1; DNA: TGCAGCGCCCGACAGGGGACAGGAGCTTTCTTT; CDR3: CSARQGTGAFF
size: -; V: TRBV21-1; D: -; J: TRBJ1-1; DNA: TGTGCCAGCAGCGAACCGACAGGATCGGGGCTCGAAGCTTTCTTT; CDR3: CASSEPTGSGLEAFF
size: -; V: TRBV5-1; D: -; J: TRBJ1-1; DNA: TGCGCCAGCAGCGTGGCCTTACAGAAAAACACTGAAGCTTTCTTT; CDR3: CASSVALQKNTEAFF
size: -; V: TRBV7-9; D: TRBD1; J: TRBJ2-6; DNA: TGTGCCAGCAGCTTACTTTACAGGGGGCCAGGGGCCAACGTCCTGACTTTC; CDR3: CASSLLYRGPGANVLTF
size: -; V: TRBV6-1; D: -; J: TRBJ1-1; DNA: TGTGCCAGCGTTGGCTTGAACACTGAAGCTTTCTTT; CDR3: CASVGLNTEAFF
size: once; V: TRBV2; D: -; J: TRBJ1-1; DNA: TGTGCCAGCATAGGCACAGTTGAAGCTTTCTTT; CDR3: CASIGTVEAFF
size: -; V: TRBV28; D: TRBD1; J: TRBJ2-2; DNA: TGTGCCAGCAGTTCCCCCTATCGACAGGGGGCAACCGGGGAGCTGTTTTTT; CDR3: CASSSPYRQGATGELFF
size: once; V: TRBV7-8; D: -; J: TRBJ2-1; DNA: TGTGCCAGCAGCTTAACCCCTCCGGGACACGGCTACAATGAGCAGTTCTTC; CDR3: CASSLTPPGHGYNEQFF
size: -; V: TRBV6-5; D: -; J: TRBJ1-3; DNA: TGTGCCAGCAGTTCCGAGTGGTCAGGAAACACCATATATTTT; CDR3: CASSSEWSGNTIYF
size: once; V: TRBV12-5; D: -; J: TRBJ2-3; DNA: TGTGCTAGTGGTTCCGGACAGAGTAGCACAGATACGCAGTATTTT; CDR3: CASGSGQSSTDTQYF
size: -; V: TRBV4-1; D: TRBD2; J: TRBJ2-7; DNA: TGCGCCAGCAGCCGAACTAGCGGGGAGTTTTACGAGCAGTACTTC; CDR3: CASSRTSGEFYEQYF
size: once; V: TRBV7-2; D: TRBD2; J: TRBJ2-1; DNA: TGTGCCAGCCGAATAGGGACTAGCGGCCCCTACAATGAGCAGTTCTTC; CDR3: CASRIGTSGPYNEQFF
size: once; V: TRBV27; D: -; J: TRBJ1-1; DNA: TGTGCCAGCAGCTTAACAGTTATGAACACTGAAGCTTTCTTT; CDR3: CASSLTVMNTEAFF
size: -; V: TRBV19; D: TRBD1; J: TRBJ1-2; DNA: TGTGCCAGTAGTACAGACAGGGAAGTTGAGAGGGGCTACACCTTC; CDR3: CASSTDREVERGYTF
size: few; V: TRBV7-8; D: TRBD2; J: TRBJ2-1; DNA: TGTGCCAGCAGCGTACAGACTAGCGGGAGGAGCGAGCAGTTCTTC; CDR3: CASSVQTSGRSEQFF
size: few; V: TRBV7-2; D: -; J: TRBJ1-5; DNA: TGTGCCAGCAGCTTAGGGCCCAATCAGCCCCAGCATTTT; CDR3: CASSLGPNQPQHF
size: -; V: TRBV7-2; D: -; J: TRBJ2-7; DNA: TGTGCCAGCAGCTTAGTTTCCACAGAGAGCTCCTACGAGCAGTACTTC; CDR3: CASSLVSTESSYEQYF
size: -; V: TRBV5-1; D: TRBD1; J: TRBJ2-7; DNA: TGCGCCAGCACCCTACCTCGGGCCGATCAACGGGACAGGGGTTTAGGTAGCTCCTACGAGCAGTACTTC; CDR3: CASTLPRADQRDRGLGSSYEQYF
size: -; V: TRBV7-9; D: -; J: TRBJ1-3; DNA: TGTGCCAGCAGCCCCGACGGACAGGGAAACACCATATATTTT; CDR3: CASSPDGQGNTIYF
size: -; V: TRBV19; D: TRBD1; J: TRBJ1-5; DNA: TGTGCCAGTAGCCTACGACAGGGATTGTATAGCAATCAGCCCCAGCATTTT; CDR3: CASSLRQGLYSNQPQHF
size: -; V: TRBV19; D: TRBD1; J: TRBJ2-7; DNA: TGTGCCAGTAGACCGGGACAGGGAAGCTCCTACGAGCAGTACTTC; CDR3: CASRPGQGSSYEQYF
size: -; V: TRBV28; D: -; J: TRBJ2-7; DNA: TGTGCCAGCAGTTTCTTTCAGGGATACGAGCAGTACTTC; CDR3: CASSFFQGYEQYF
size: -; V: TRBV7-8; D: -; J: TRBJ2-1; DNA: TGTGCCAGCAGCTCGGGCTCGCCGGGGTACAATGAGCAGTTCTTC; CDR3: CASSSGSPGYNEQFF
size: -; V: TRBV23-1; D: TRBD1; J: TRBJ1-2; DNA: TGCGCCAGCAGTCTACCGGCAGGGGGGTGCGGCTACACCTTC; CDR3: CASSLPAGGCGYTF